This TCR beta chain was profiled in a study of T cell responses to AZD1222 COVID-19 vaccine. Points on this clone: As yet, its antigen is unknown.

Profiling relied on immunoSEQ multiplex PCR, and the TCRdb table lists in-frame clones only, not all of them. There are roughly 170,000 clones in the sample; roughly 94% occur only once, and roughly 1.7% lies in the top ten. Analyses pooled second doses at about 4 or about 12 weeks. Overall study results and limits: CD4 TCRs covered the whole spike, strongest at regions 160-218 and 743-854. It should be noted that donors were predominantly white British and more often female, and clonal diversity was possibly underestimated. Increased Spike-specific TCR breadth and depth were observed after two AZD1222 doses.

The CDR3 contains 14 residues. J gave up 4 bases and V 4 bases, and 6 bases lay outside the gene matches. CDR1 is SGHDT and CDR2 is YYEEEE in the germline V gene. This specimen consisted of peripheral blood, obtained 28 days after the second AZD1222 dose. The chain is built from TRBV5-6 and TRBJ1-1; 8 bases match TRBD1. This receptor was taken from an adult who received the AZD1222 COVID-19 vaccine. CDR3 sequence: CASSRRTGGTEAFF. As DNA, the CDR3 is TGTGCCAGCAGCCGACGTACAGGGGGCACTGAAGCTTTCTTT.